This entry lists 5 T cell receptor beta chains sequenced from one sample in a study of blood T cell repertoires in COVID-19 (dated by TCRdb to the early 2020s). The library came from the immunoSEQ multiplex PCR assay. This is the immuneACCESS table as TCRdb keeps it, with only in-frame sequences that have V and J called. A part of the clones is gone; compared with another copy, unresolved V genes explain less than half, and the rest is unexplained. The sample table contains about 230,000 clones; only one count was recorded for over 75% of them. About 16% of the sample lies in the top ten. The sample taken for sequencing was PBMCs or T cells enriched from blood (not recorded which). These receptors originate from a man aged 18 to 29 who had recovered from COVID-19.

The rearrangement joins TRBV5-4 to TRBJ2-5; 7 positions match TRBD1. Germline V gene sequence: CDR1 SGHNT, CDR2 YYREEE (reference sequence). After removal of 5 bases from V and 5 bases from J, the junction contained 12 bases not matched to a gene. This CDR3 is 15 amino acids long. DNA of the CDR3: TGTGCCAGCAGGGCCGACAGGGTCGGCAGGGAGACCCAGTACTTC. Protein: CASRADRVGRETQYF.

This sequence joins TRBV6-1 and TRBJ1-2; the match to TRBD1 covers 10 bases. J lost 8 bases, V lost 1 base, and 7 bases had no gene match. CDR3 length equals 15 residues. Germline V gives CDR1 MNHNS, CDR2 SASEGT. DNA of the CDR3: TGTGCCAGCAGTGAAGTCGGGGACAGGGGCCCGGGCTACACCTTC. Residues: CASSEVGDRGPGYTF.

This sequence joins TRBV9 and TRBJ2-1; D might be TRBD2 (6 bases). CDR1 and CDR2 from the germline V gene are SGDLS and YYNGEE. The CDR3 extends over 15 amino acids. The V end was cut by 7 bases, the J end by 0 bases, with 14 bases between. The CDR3 coding sequence is TGTGCCAGCGGATCTCCTAGCGTCTCCTACAATGAGCAGTTCTTC. This translates into CASGSPSVSYNEQFF.

The chain combines TRBV10-3 with TRBJ2-1; 9 bases agree with TRBD1. The CDR3 length is 16 residues. The ends lost 5 bases at V and 6 bases at J; junction bases unmatched: 11. Looked up from germline, CDR1 is ENHRY and CDR2 is SYGVKD. CDR3 DNA: TGTGCCATCAGTAATCAACAGGGGGCGCTTTCCAATGAGCAGTTCTTC. Translated, it gives CAISNQQGALSNEQFF.

This clone was detected a few times. V and J are TRBV11-3 and TRBJ1-1; D perhaps matches TRBD1 (6 bases). Germline V gene data show CDR1 as SGHNT and CDR2 as YENEEA. The CDR3 has 14 amino acids. Trimming cost V 1 base and J 5 bases, with 11 bases left between them. CDR3 sequence: CASSLGAGVTEAFF. CDR3 DNA sequence: TGTGCCAGCAGCTTAGGAGCAGGGGTGACTGAAGCTTTCTTT.